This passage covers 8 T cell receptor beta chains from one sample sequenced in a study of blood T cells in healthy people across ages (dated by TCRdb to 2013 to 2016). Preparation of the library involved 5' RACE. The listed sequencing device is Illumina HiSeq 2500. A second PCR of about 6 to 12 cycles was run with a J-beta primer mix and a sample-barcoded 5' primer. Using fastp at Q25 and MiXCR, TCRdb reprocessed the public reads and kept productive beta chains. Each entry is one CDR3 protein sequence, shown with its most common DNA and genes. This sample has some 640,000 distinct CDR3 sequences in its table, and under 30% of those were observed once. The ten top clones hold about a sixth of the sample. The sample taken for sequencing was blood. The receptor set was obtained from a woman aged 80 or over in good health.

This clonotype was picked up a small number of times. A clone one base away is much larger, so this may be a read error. CDR3 nucleotides: TGTGCCATCAGTGACCCATCAGGTGGTAATGAGCAGTACTTC. Translated, it gives CAISDPSGGNEQYF. The gene calls are TRBV10-3 and TRBJ2-7; D not certain. CDR3 size: 14 residues. CDR1 and CDR2 (germline): ENHRY, SYGVKD. V was cut by 3 bases and J by 7 bases, with 16 bases left in between.

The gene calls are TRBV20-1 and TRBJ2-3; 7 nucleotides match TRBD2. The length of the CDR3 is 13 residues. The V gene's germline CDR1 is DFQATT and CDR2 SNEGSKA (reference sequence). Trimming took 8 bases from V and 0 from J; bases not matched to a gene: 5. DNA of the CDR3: TGCAGTTGGGGGGGACGGAGCACAGATACGCAGTATTTT. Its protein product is CSWGGRSTDTQYF.

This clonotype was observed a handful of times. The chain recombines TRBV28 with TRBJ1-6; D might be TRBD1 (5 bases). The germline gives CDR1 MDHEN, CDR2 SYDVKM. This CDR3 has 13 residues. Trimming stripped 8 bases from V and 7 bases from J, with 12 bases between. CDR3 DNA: TGTGCCAGCGGAACAGGAAAAAATTCACCCCTCCACTTT. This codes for CASGTGKNSPLHF.

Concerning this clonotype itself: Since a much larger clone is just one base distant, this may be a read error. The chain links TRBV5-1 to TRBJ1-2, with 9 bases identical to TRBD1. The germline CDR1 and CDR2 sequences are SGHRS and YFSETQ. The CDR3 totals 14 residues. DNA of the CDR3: TGCGCCAACAGCTTGGGACAGGGACACTATGGCTACACCTTC. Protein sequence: CANSLGQGHYGYTF. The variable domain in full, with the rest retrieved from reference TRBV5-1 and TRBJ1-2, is KAGVTQTPRYLIKTRGQQVTLSCSPISGHRSVSWYQQTPGQGLQFLFEYFSETQRNKGNFPGRFSGRQFSNSRSEMNVSTLELGDSALYLCANSLGQGHYGYTFGSGTRLTVV.

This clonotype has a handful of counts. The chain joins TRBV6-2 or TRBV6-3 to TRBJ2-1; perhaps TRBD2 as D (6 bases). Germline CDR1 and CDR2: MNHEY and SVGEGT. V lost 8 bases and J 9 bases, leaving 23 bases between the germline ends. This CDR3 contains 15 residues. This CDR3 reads CASGGAGTFISEQFF. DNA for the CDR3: TGTGCCAGCGGAGGGGCTGGGACTTTTATAAGTGAGCAGTTCTTC.

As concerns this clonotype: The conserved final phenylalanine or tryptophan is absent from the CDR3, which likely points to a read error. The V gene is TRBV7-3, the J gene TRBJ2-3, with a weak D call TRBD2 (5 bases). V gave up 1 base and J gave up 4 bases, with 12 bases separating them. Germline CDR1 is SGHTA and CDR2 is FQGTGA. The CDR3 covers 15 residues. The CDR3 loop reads CASSLNPGCADTQYL. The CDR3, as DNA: TGTGCCAGCAGCTTAAATCCGGGATGTGCAGATACGCAGTATTTG.

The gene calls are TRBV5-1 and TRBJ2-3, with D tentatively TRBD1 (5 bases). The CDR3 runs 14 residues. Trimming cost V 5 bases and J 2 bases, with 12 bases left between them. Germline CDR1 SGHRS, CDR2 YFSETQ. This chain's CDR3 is CASRPGYYTDTQYF. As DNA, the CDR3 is TGCGCCAGCAGGCCAGGGTACTACACAGATACGCAGTATTTT. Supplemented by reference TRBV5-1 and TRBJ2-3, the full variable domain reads KAGVTQTPRYLIKTRGQQVTLSCSPISGHRSVSWYQQTPGQGLQFLFEYFSETQRNKGNFPGRFSGRQFSNSRSEMNVSTLELGDSALYLCASRPGYYTDTQYFGPGTRLTVL.

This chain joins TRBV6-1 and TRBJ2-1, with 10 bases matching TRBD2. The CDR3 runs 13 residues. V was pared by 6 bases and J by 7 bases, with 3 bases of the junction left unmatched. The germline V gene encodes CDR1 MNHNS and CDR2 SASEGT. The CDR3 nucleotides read TGTGCCAGCAGACCTAGCGGGGGTAATGAGCAGTTCTTC. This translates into CASRPSGGNEQFF.